This TCR beta chain stems from a study of shared clonotypes between healthy human individuals. V shed 5 bases and J shed 8 bases, with 14 bases lying between them. Per germline, CDR1 SGHRS and CDR2 YFSETQ. The CDR3 sequence is 14 residues long. Data came from immunoSEQ multiplex PCR; TCRdb stores just in-frame clones and leaves some out. The sample shows about 2,500,000 clones, around 90% of them seen only once. The sequenced sample was naive CD4+ T cells sorted from blood. Subset denoted: CD45RA+ positively selected. The sequence was collected from a man between 18 and 29 years old in good health. The J gene is TRBJ1-6, the V gene TRBV5-1; D is ambiguous. The DNA for the CDR3 is TGCGCCAGCAGGACCGCCACTTTGGATTCACCCCTCCACTTT. It codes for CASRTATLDSPLHF. Combining the CDR3 with reference TRBV5-1 and TRBJ1-6 gives the whole variable domain KAGVTQTPRYLIKTRGQQVTLSCSPISGHRSVSWYQQTPGQGLQFLFEYFSETQRNKGNFPGRFSGRQFSNSRSEMNVSTLELGDSALYLCASRTATLDSPLHFGNGTRLTVT.